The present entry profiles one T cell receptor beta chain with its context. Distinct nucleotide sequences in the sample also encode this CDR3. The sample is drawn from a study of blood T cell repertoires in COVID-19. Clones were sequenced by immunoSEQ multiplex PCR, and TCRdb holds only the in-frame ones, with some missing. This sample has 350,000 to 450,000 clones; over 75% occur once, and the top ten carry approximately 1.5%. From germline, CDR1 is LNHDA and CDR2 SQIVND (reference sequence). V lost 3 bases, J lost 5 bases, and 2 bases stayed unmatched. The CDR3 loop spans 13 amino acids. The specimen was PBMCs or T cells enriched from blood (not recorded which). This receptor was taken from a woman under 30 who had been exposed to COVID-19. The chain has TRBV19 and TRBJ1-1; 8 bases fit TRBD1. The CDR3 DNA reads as TGTGCCAGTAGTATTGACAGGGGAACTGAAGCTTTCTTT. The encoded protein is CASSIDRGTEAFF.